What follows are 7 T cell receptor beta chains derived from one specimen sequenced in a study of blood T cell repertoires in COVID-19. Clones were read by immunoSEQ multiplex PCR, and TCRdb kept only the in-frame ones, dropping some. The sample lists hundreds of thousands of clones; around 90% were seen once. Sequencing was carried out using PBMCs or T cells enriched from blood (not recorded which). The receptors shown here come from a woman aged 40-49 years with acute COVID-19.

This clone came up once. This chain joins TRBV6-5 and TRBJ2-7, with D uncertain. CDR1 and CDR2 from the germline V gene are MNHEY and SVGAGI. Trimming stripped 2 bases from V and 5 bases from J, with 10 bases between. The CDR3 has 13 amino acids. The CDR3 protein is CASSYQRLDEQYF. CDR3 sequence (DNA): TGTGCCAGCAGTTACCAAAGACTCGACGAGCAGTACTTC.

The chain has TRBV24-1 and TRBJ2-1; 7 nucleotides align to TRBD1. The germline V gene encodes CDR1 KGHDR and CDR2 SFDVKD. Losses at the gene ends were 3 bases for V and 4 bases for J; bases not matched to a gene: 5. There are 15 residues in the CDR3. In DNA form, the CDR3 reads TGTGCCACCAGTGATCGTGGGACAGCGTACAATGAGCAGTTCTTC. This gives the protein CATSDRGTAYNEQFF.

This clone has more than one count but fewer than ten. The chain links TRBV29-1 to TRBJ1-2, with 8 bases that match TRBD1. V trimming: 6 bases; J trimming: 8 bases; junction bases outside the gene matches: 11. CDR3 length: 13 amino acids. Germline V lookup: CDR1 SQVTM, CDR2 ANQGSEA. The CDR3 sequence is CSVRQDRVGGYTF. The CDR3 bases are TGCAGCGTCCGTCAGGACAGGGTCGGAGGCTACACCTTC.

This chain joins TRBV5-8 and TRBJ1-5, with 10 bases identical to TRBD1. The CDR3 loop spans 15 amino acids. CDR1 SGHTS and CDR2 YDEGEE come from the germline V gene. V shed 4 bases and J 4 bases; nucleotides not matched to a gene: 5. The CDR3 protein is CASSLGQGDNQPQHF. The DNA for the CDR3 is TGTGCCAGCAGCCTAGGACAGGGGGATAATCAGCCCCAGCATTTT.

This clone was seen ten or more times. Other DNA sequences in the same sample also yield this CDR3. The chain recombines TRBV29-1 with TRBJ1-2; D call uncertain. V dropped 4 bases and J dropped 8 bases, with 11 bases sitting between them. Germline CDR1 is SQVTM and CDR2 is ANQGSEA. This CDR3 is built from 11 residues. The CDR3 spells CSVAGLSGYTF. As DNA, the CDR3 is TGCAGCGTTGCGGGTTTGTCGGGCTACACCTTC.

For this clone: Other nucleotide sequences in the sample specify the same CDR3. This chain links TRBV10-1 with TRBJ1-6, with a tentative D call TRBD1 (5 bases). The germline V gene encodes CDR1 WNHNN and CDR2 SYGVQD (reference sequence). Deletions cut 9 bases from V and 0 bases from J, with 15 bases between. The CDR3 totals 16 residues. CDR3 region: CASSRPGGSYNSPLHF. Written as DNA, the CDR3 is TGCGCCAGTAGTCGACCCGGGGGCTCCTATAATTCACCCCTCCACTTT.

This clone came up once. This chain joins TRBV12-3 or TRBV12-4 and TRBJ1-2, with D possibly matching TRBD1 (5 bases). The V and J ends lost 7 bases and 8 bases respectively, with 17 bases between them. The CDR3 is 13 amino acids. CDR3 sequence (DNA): TGTGCCAGCACTGAAGGGGAGGGGAGCGGCTACACCTTC. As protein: CASTEGEGSGYTF.